The source of this T cell receptor beta chain is a study of shared clonotypes between healthy human individuals. There were only Caucasian adults among the donors, and all lived in Nashville, Tennessee. Genomic DNA came from about 95 million PBMCs in unsorted samples. Assay runs were performed at deep level. It was on ten immunoSEQ deep assay plates that unsorted PBMC DNA was sequenced. Data came from immunoSEQ multiplex PCR; TCRdb stores just in-frame clones and leaves some out. Of around 480,000 clones listed, roughly 79% are singletons. The CDR3 has 13 residues. The V and J ends lost 6 bases and 4 bases respectively, with 12 bases between them. Germline CDR1 MDHEN, CDR2 SYDVKM. The sample holds many counts of this clone.

Sequenced input: PBMCs. The chain combines TRBV28 with TRBJ1-2; perhaps TRBD1 as D (5 bases). The origin of this receptor is a middle-aged woman in good health. Some clones in this sample may be carry-over from other donors' samples. The CDR3 DNA reads as TGTGCCAGCAGCGTTGGGACGGCCTATGGCTACACCTTC. As protein: CASSVGTAYGYTF.